The 25 T cell receptor beta chains reported below all come from one sample, sequenced in a study of cytomegalovirus exposure and HLA in healthy donors. It was with 60 Vbeta and 13 Jbeta primers that the PCR ran. Using immunoSEQ multiplex PCR, the repertoire was profiled, and TCRdb retains in-frame clones only, with some absent. This table has some 130,000 clones, around 77% appearing once. Source material: PBMCs. These receptors all come from a man younger than 40 in good health.

This chain links TRBV19 with TRBJ1-5; 8 nucleotides match TRBD1. CDR3 length: 15 residues. V dropped 1 base and J dropped 4; count of bases not matched to a gene: 3. Germline assignment: CDR1 LNHDA and CDR2 SQIVND (reference sequence). CDR3 in amino acids: CASSIGDRLNQPQHF. CDR3 coding DNA: TGTGCCAGTAGTATAGGGGACAGGTTGAATCAGCCCCAGCATTTT.

There are a few counts of this clone. The V and J genes are TRBV5-1 and TRBJ1-2; tentative D call: TRBD1 (5 bases). CDR1 and CDR2 from the germline V gene are SGHRS and YFSETQ. V was pared by 0 bases and J by 7 bases, with 13 bases between. The CDR3 totals 14 residues. The CDR3 DNA follows: TGCGCCAGCAGCTTGGGCAGGGAGGGAAGTGGCTACACCTTC. Encoded protein: CASSLGREGSGYTF.

A remark on this clone: The junction shows a germline mismatch at one end, possibly a read error. V gene TRBV7-9 combines with J gene TRBJ1-1, with TRBD1 as a possible D gene (5 bases). The germline CDR1 and CDR2 sequences are SEHNR and FQNEAQ (reference sequence). The CDR3 contains 14 residues. The CDR3 loop reads CSSSDTGRGTEAFF. For the CDR3, the DNA is TGTTCCAGCAGCGATACGGGGAGGGGCACTGAAGCTTTCTTT.

V is TRBV5-6 and J is TRBJ2-1; D call uncertain. Trimming removed 1 base from V and 9 bases from J, with 5 bases in between. Per the germline V gene, CDR1 is SGHDT and CDR2 is YYEEEE. The CDR3 spans 11 residues. The CDR3 DNA sequence: TGTGCCAGCAGCTTGTCAGGTGAGCAGTTCTTC. It specifies CASSLSGEQFF.

Comments on this clone: The junction shows a germline mismatch at one end, possibly a read error. Other DNA sequences in this specimen translate into the identical CDR3. The V and J genes are TRBV4-1 and TRBJ2-3, with 8 bases identical to TRBD2. CDR1 is MGHRA and CDR2 is YSYEKL in the germline V gene. The CDR3 extends over 15 amino acids. CDR3 sequence: CASSQGAGAVDTQYF. In DNA form, the CDR3 reads TGTGCCAGCAGCCAAGGAGCGGGAGCGGTAGATACGCAGTATTTT.

CDR3 amino acids: CASIAGSSTDTQYF. The CDR3 DNA reads as TGTGCCAGCATCGCGGGGAGTAGCACAGATACGCAGTATTTT. This chain links TRBV6-6 with TRBJ2-3; the D gene is possibly TRBD2 (6 bases). CDR3 length equals 14 residues. Trimming took 7 bases from V and 0 from J, leaving 11 bases between them. Germline V lookup: CDR1 MNHNY, CDR2 SVGAGI (reference sequence).

The J gene is TRBJ1-5, the V gene TRBV5-6; 12 bases match TRBD1. V lost 2 bases, J lost 5 bases, and 2 bases stayed unmatched. Germline V lookup: CDR1 SGHDT, CDR2 YYEEEE. This CDR3 spans 15 amino acids. CDR3 in amino acids: CASSLRDRGHQPQHF. In DNA form, the CDR3 reads TGTGCCAGCAGCTTAAGGGACAGGGGGCATCAGCCCCAGCATTTT.

The rearrangement uses TRBV9 and TRBJ2-1; 8 bases are a match to TRBD2. The junction had 10 bases not matched to a gene; V was cut back by 4 bases and J by 1 base. Germline loops: CDR1 SGDLS, CDR2 YYNGEE. The CDR3 is made up of 17 amino acids. The CDR3 protein is CASSQDSGAVSYNEQFF. The CDR3 DNA sequence: TGTGCCAGCAGCCAAGATAGCGGGGCGGTGTCCTACAATGAGCAGTTCTTC.

The chain employs TRBV9 and TRBJ2-7; 9 bases align to TRBD2. The V segment lost 0 bases and the J segment 4 bases; nucleotides outside the gene matches: 5. Germline CDR1 is SGDLS and CDR2 is YYNGEE. This CDR3 is built from 15 residues. The CDR3 region has the DNA TGTGCCAGCAGCGTAGAGGTTAGCGGGAGTTACGAGCAGTACTTC. As protein: CASSVEVSGSYEQYF.

The genes are TRBV5-1 and TRBJ1-1; no clear D gene. This CDR3 spans 14 amino acids. CDR1 SGHRS and CDR2 YFSETQ come from the germline V gene. The ends were cut back, 4 bases at V and 1 base at J, with 11 bases in the middle. CDR3 coding DNA: TGCGCCAGCAGCGAAAACAGCCAGAACACTGAAGCTTTCTTT. This codes for CASSENSQNTEAFF.

This sequence joins TRBV10-3 and TRBJ1-2; D perhaps matches TRBD1 (6 bases). Between the trimmed V and J ends, which lost 7 bases and 2 bases, there was a span of 14 bases. Germline lookup yields CDR1 ENHRY and CDR2 SYGVKD. This CDR3 spans 14 amino acids. The CDR3 is CAINEGQTNYGYTF. CDR3 DNA: TGTGCCATCAACGAAGGACAGACAAACTATGGCTACACCTTC.

The chain employs TRBV19 and TRBJ2-1; the match to TRBD2 covers 11 bases. The V gene end was trimmed by 3 bases and the J gene end by 9 bases; junction bases not matched to a gene: 16. The CDR3 has 18 amino acids. Germline CDR1 LNHDA, CDR2 SQIVND (reference sequence). The CDR3 region has the DNA TGTGCCAGTAGTATTCCTGCTTGGGGTAGCGGGAGGGTGCGTGAGCAGTTCTTC. This encodes CASSIPAWGSGRVREQFF.

The chain employs TRBV12-2 and TRBJ2-2; whether TRBD2, the table's D call, matches the DNA was not checked. TRBV12-2 is described as a pseudogene. This CDR3 is built from 17 residues. The CDR3 bases are TGTGCAAGTCGCTGCCCTCCGACTAGCGGGAACACCGGGGAGCTGTTTTTT. Residues: CASRCPPTSGNTGELFF.

The chain links TRBV5-6 to TRBJ2-1; 9 bases are a match to TRBD2. This CDR3 has 16 amino acids. Germline CDR1 SGHDT, CDR2 YYEEEE. V gave up 0 bases and J gave up 6 bases; unmatched junction bases: 7. The CDR3 here is CASSLVGSGSINEQFF. In DNA, the CDR3 is TGTGCCAGCAGCTTGGTCGGTAGCGGGAGCATCAATGAGCAGTTCTTC.

This chain joins TRBV11-3 and TRBJ2-7; no firm D call. CDR1 is SGHNT and CDR2 is YENEEA in the germline V gene. The ends were cut back, 5 bases at V and 6 bases at J, with 26 bases in the middle. CDR3 length: 17 amino acids. The CDR3 here is CASSRWAETSSSLEQYF. CDR3 bases: TGTGCCAGCAGCCGGTGGGCTGAGACCTCGTCCTCTCTCGAGCAGTACTTC.

The chain is built from TRBV7-2 and TRBJ1-1; D possibly corresponds to TRBD1 (5 bases). Germline lookup yields CDR1 SGHTA and CDR2 FQGNSA. Trimming cost V 1 base and J 1 base, with 10 bases left between them. This CDR3 has 15 residues. The DNA for the CDR3 is TGTGCCAGCAGCTTAGTTGCCAGGGCGAACACTGAAGCTTTCTTT. It yields the protein CASSLVARANTEAFF.

V usage is TRBV4-2 and J usage is TRBJ2-1; perhaps TRBD2 as D (6 bases). The CDR3 contains 14 residues. V shed 0 bases and J shed 13 bases, with 16 bases lying between them. Germline V CDR1 and CDR2: LGHNA, YNFKEQ. The CDR3 DNA reads TGTGCCAGCAGCCAAGATCTATCCGGGCGGGACCAGTTCTTC. Translated: CASSQDLSGRDQFF.

The chain recombines TRBV30 with TRBJ2-7, with TRBD1 matching 7 bases. Per the germline V gene, CDR1 is GTSNPN and CDR2 is SVGIG (reference sequence). The CDR3 length is 14 residues. J lost 4 bases, V lost 0 bases, and 6 bases had no gene match. The CDR3 is CAWSVLGTAYEQYF. The DNA of the CDR3 is TGTGCCTGGAGTGTACTGGGGACAGCATACGAGCAGTACTTC.

This chain connects TRBV7-8 to TRBJ2-1; 9 bases match TRBD2. With 1 base clipped from V and 4 bases from J, the junction kept 5 bases outside the gene matches. Germline V gene sequence: CDR1 SGHVS, CDR2 FQNEAQ. The CDR3 has 16 amino acids. The CDR3 loop reads CASSLETSGAYNEQFF. CDR3 bases: TGTGCCAGCAGCTTAGAGACTAGCGGAGCATACAATGAGCAGTTCTTC.

The J gene is TRBJ1-1, the V gene TRBV7-8; 7 bases are shared with TRBD1. J gave up 8 bases and V 4 bases, and 4 bases lay outside the gene matches. The CDR3 is made up of 12 amino acids. In germline, CDR1 is SGHVS, CDR2 FQNEAQ. The CDR3 here is CASSSTGPEAFF. CDR3 sequence (DNA): TGTGCCAGCAGCTCGACAGGGCCGGAAGCTTTCTTT.

This clone has more than one count but fewer than ten. The CDR3 region is CASSLTGPVIETF. The CDR3 nucleotides read TGTGCCAGCAGCCTGACAGGGCCTGTCATTGAGACCTTC. The rearrangement uses TRBV6-1 and TRBJ1-2; 7 bases line up with TRBD1. The CDR3 contains 13 residues. Looked up from germline, CDR1 is MNHNS and CDR2 is SASEGT. Trimming cost V 6 bases and J 14 bases; bases outside gene matches: 15.

V and J are TRBV27 and TRBJ2-1, with 9 bases matching TRBD2. J lost 5 bases, V lost 0 bases, and 5 bases had no gene match. Germline CDR1 MNHEY, CDR2 SMNVEV (reference sequence). The CDR3 extends over 16 amino acids. The CDR3 DNA is TGTGCCAGCAGTTTATCTCCTAGCGGGATTAACAATGAGCAGTTCTTC. This sequence encodes CASSLSPSGINNEQFF.

This clone occurred a few times. The chain has TRBV23-1 and TRBJ2-5; 7 bases are shared with TRBD2. TRBV23-1 is labeled an ORF, and its function is uncertain. The CDR3 runs to 13 residues. Germline trimming cut 2 bases from V and 5 bases from J; bases unmatched to any gene: 2. DNA for the CDR3: TGCGCCAGCAGTCAAGTGGGGGGGGAGACCCAGTACTTC. Its translation: CASSQVGGETQYF.

V is TRBV30 and J is TRBJ2-1, with 9 bases fitting TRBD2. The junction had 4 bases not matched to a gene; V was cut back by 1 base and J by 6 bases. CDR3 length: 14 amino acids. Germline CDR1 GTSNPN, CDR2 SVGIG (reference sequence). The CDR3 here is CAWSGLAASNEQFF. The CDR3 DNA reads as TGTGCCTGGAGTGGACTAGCGGCATCCAATGAGCAGTTCTTC.

V usage is TRBV28 and J usage is TRBJ2-1; 12 positions match TRBD2. The CDR3 has 15 residues. J gave up 7 bases and V 6 bases, and 7 bases lay outside the gene matches. The germline V gene has CDR1 MDHEN and CDR2 SYDVKM. CDR3 sequence reads: CASRETSGSRNEQFF. The CDR3 DNA sequence: TGTGCCAGCAGAGAGACTAGCGGGAGTAGAAATGAGCAGTTCTTC.